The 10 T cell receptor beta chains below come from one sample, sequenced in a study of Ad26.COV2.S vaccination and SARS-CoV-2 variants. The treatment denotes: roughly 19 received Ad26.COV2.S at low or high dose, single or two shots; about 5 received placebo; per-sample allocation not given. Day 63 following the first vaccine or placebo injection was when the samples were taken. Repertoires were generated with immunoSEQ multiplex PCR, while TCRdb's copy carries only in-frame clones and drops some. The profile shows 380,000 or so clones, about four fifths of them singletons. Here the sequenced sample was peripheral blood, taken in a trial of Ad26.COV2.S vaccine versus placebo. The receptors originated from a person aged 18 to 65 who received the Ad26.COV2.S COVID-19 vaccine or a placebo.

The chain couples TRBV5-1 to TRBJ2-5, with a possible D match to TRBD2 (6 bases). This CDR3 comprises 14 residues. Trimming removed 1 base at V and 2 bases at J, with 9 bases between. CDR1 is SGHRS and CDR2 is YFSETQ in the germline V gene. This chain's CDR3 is CASSLWREQETQYF. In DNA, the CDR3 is TGCGCCAGCAGCTTGTGGCGGGAACAAGAGACCCAGTACTTC.

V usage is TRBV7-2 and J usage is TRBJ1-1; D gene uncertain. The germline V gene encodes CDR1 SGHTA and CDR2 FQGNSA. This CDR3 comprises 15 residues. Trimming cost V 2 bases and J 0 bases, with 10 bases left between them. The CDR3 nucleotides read TGTGCCAGCAGCTTATCATGGACCCTGAACACTGAAGCTTTCTTT. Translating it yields CASSLSWTLNTEAFF.

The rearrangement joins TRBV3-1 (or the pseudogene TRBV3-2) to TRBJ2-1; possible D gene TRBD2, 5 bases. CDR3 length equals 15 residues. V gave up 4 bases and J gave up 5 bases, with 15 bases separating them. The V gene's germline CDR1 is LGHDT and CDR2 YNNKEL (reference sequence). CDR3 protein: CASSPLVGENNEQFF. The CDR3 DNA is TGTGCCAGCAGCCCCCTAGTTGGGGAGAACAATGAGCAGTTCTTC.

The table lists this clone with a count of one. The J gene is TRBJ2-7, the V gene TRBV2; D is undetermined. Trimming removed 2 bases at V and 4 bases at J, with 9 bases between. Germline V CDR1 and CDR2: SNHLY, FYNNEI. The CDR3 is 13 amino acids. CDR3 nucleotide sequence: TGTGCCAGCAGTGAATATGTCGGGTACGAGCAGTACTTC. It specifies CASSEYVGYEQYF.

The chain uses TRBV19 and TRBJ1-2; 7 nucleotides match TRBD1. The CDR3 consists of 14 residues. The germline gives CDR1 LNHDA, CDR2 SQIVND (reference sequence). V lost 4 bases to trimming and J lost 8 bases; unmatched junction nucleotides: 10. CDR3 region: CASSTQGGIGGYTF. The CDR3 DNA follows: TGTGCCAGTAGTACTCAGGGGGGAATTGGGGGCTACACCTTC.

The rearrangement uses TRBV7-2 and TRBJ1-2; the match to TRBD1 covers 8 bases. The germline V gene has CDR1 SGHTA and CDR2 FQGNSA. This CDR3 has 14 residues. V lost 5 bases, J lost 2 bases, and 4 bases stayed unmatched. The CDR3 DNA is TGTGCCAGCAGCCCAGGGGGCTGGAACTATGGCTACACCTTC. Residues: CASSPGGWNYGYTF.

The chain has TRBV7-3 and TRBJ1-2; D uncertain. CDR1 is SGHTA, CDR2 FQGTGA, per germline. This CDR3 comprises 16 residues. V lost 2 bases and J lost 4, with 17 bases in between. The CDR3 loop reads CASSLDYTRDLYGYTF. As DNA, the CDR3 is TGTGCCAGCAGCTTAGACTATACACGGGATCTCTATGGCTACACCTTC.

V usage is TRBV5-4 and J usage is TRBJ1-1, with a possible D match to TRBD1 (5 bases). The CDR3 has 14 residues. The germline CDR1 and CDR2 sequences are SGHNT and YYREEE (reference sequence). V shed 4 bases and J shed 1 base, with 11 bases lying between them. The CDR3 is CASSPTGRNTEAFF. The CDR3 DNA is TGTGCCAGCAGCCCGACGGGACGGAACACTGAAGCTTTCTTT.

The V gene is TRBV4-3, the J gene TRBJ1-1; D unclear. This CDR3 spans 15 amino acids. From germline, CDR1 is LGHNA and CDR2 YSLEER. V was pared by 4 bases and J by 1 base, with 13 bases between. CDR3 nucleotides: TGCGCCAGCAGCCCTCCCGGGATTCCGAACACTGAAGCTTTCTTT. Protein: CASSPPGIPNTEAFF.

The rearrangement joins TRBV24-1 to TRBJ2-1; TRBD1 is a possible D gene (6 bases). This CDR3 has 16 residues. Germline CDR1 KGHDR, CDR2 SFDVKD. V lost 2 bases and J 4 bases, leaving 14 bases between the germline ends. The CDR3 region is CATSDYQGNSYNEQFF. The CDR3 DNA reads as TGTGCCACCAGTGATTATCAGGGGAATTCGTACAATGAGCAGTTCTTC.